What follows is one T cell receptor (beta chain) and its context. The target antigen is unknown. The sample originates from a study of OX40 agonist ivuxolimab in advanced cancers. Across the whole study: Dosing consisted of intravenous ivuxolimab at 0.01 to 10 mg/kg every 2 weeks.

Study-wide results and caveats: At doses 0.1 to 3.0 mg/kg, CD4+ and CD8+ clones expanded. At 0.1-3.0 mg/kg, partial responders had clonal expansion among the lowest observed.

TCRdb's copy holds only in-frame clones and misses some; the assay was immunoSEQ multiplex PCR. The sample holds approximately 82,000 clones, around four fifths seen once. Germline V gene lookup returns CDR1 LNHDA and CDR2 SQIVND (reference sequence). The CDR3 loop spans 14 amino acids. V was pared by 6 bases and J by 8 bases, with 16 bases between. The sample here was CD4+ or CD8+ T cells sorted from blood, taken in a trial of the OX40 agonist ivuxolimab. The chain links TRBV19 to TRBJ1-4, with a possible D match to TRBD1 (6 bases). The origin of this receptor is an adult with an advanced solid tumor such as melanoma, head and neck, liver or kidney cancer. The CDR3 is CASSTTGSGEKLFF. CDR3 nucleotide sequence: TGTGCCAGTAGCACTACAGGGTCTGGGGAAAAACTGTTTTTT. Full variable domain (rest looked up from reference TRBV19 and TRBJ1-4): DGGITQSPKYLFRKEGQNVTLSCEQNLNHDAMYWYRQDPGQGLRLIYYSQIVNDFQKGDIAEGYSVSREKKESFPLTVTSAQKNPTAFYLCASSTTGSGEKLFFGSGTQLSVL.